This T cell receptor (beta chain) originates from a study of T cell responses to AZD1222 COVID-19 vaccine. Whole-study results and caveats: Spike was spanned by vaccine-associated CD4 TCRs, which were dominant at 160-218 and 743-854. With two AZD1222 doses given, Spike-specific TCR breadth and depth both rose.

V was shortened by 6 bases and J by 5 bases, with 23 bases between the two germline ends. CDR1 is MNHNY and CDR2 is SVGAGI in the germline V gene (reference sequence). The CDR3 length is 16 residues. Concerning this clone: The antigen remains unidentified.

Generated by immunoSEQ multiplex PCR, the TCRdb table keeps only in-frame clones and is missing some. The sample consists of about 140,000 clones, 75% to 90% of them appearing once. The sequence was collected from an adult who received the AZD1222 COVID-19 vaccine. The specimen comprised peripheral blood, sampled 28 days after the second AZD1222 dose. The genes are TRBV6-6 and TRBJ2-7; TRBD2 is a possible D gene (5 bases). Written as DNA, the CDR3 is TGTGCCAGCAGAATATGGGTCGGAGGTCGTGGCGACGAGCAGTACTTC. It codes for CASRIWVGGRGDEQYF.